Presented here are 20 T cell receptor beta chains from one specimen sequenced in a study of blood T cells in healthy people across ages. The second PCR ran about 6 to 11 cycles with a sample-barcoded 5' primer and J-beta primers. TCRdb reprocessed the 5' RACE reads with MiXCR, giving one entry per CDR3 protein. The sample contains some 760,000 distinct CDR3 sequences, approximately 25% of which appear only once. These same records also appear under a second study, on T cells of mothers and their children.

What was sequenced was blood. These receptors all come from a boy aged 10-17 years in good health.

The V gene is TRBV9, the J gene TRBJ2-1; TRBD2 agrees at 10 bases. V was pared by 1 base and J by 4 bases, with 2 bases of the junction left unmatched. Germline-derived CDR1 and CDR2 are SGDLS and YYNGEE. The CDR3 length is 15 residues. CDR3 DNA sequence: TGTGCCAGCAGCGTATCGGGACTAGCGTACAATGAGCAGTTCTTC. This gives the protein CASSVSGLAYNEQFF.

This clonotype was detected a few times. The chain joins TRBV12-3 or TRBV12-4 to TRBJ2-1, with unresolved D. The CDR3 has 12 residues. The V end was cut by 6 bases, the J end by 4 bases, with 7 bases between. CDR3 in amino acids: CASRLQYNEQFF. Here the CDR3 DNA reads TGTGCCAGCAGGCTGCAATACAATGAGCAGTTCTTC.

Only a few counts were recorded for this clonotype. One end of the junction is discordant with germline, which a read error may explain. J is TRBJ2-2 and V is TRBV9; 7 bases match TRBD1. Germline V gene sequence: CDR1 SGDLS, CDR2 YYNGEE. This CDR3 has 15 residues. The CDR3 nucleotides are TGCGCCAGCAGCGTAGGGACAGCGAACACCGGGGAGCTGTTTTTT. Translating it yields CASSVGTANTGELFF.

The chain carries TRBV6-1 and TRBJ2-1, with a tentative D call TRBD2 (5 bases). Trimming cost V 0 bases and J 1 base, with 7 bases left between them. CDR3 size: 15 residues. Germline CDR1 MNHNS, CDR2 SASEGT. This CDR3 reads CASSEAGVSYNEQFF. In DNA, the CDR3 is TGTGCCAGCAGTGAAGCCGGGGTATCCTACAATGAGCAGTTCTTC.

The sample holds a few counts of this clonotype. The chain has TRBV12-3 or TRBV12-4 and TRBJ1-5; D is uncertain. This CDR3 spans 12 amino acids. V gave up 5 bases and J gave up 5 bases, with 7 bases separating them. The CDR3 sequence: CASSELYQPQHF. The DNA for the CDR3 is TGTGCCAGCAGTGAATTGTATCAGCCCCAGCATTTT.

The V and J genes are TRBV7-9 and TRBJ1-1; D gene ambiguous. The CDR3 covers 15 residues. Germline V gene data show CDR1 as SEHNR and CDR2 as FQNEAQ (reference sequence). The V end was cut by 5 bases, the J end by 4 bases, with 17 bases between. CDR3 region: CASSRSLLIGTEAFF. Written as DNA, the CDR3 is TGTGCCAGCAGCCGATCGCTGCTAATAGGCACTGAAGCTTTCTTT.

This clonotype turned up a few times. This sequence joins TRBV20-1 and TRBJ2-1, with 14 bases identical to TRBD2. Germline CDR1 is DFQATT and CDR2 is SNEGSKA (reference sequence). The CDR3 covers 13 residues. V lost 6 bases to trimming and J lost 9 bases; unmatched junction nucleotides: 4. CDR3 loop: CSARTSGRIEQFF. CDR3 sequence (DNA): TGCAGTGCCAGGACTAGCGGGAGGATTGAGCAGTTCTTC.

This chain connects TRBV11-2 to TRBJ2-5, with 14 nucleotides matching TRBD2. The junction had 5 bases not matched to a gene; V was cut back by 6 bases and J by 5 bases. Germline lookup yields CDR1 SGHAT and CDR2 FQNNGV. This CDR3 is 15 amino acids long. The CDR3 DNA follows: TGTGCCAGCAGGGCCGGGACTAGCGGGGGCGAGACCCAGTACTTC. It codes for CASRAGTSGGETQYF.

The chain recombines TRBV2 with TRBJ2-1; 7 positions match TRBD2. The V and J ends lost 6 bases and 0 bases, in that order; junction bases with no gene match: 5. The germline CDR1 and CDR2 sequences are SNHLY and FYNNEI. The CDR3 extends over 15 amino acids. CDR3 DNA sequence: TGTGCCAGCAGGGGGGAGGGACGCTCCTACAATGAGCAGTTCTTC. Encoded protein: CASRGEGRSYNEQFF.

The chain couples TRBV20-1 to TRBJ1-3; no clear D gene. There are 12 residues in the CDR3. Germline loops: CDR1 DFQATT, CDR2 SNEGSKA (reference sequence). Trimming left V 5 bases short and J 1 base short, with 6 bases between. The CDR3 nucleotides are TGCAGTGCTCTGAAGTCTGGAAACACCATATATTTT. This gives the protein CSALKSGNTIYF.

This clonotype was observed a handful of times. The gene calls are TRBV27 and TRBJ1-4; 7 bases map to TRBD1. The CDR3 runs 14 residues. With 1 base clipped from V and 7 bases from J, the junction kept 3 bases outside the gene matches. CDR1 is MNHEY, CDR2 SMNVEV, per germline (reference sequence). For the CDR3, the DNA is TGTGCCAGCAGTTTATGGCAGGGGGGTGAAAAACTGTTTTTT. Translation gives CASSLWQGGEKLFF.

This clonotype was detected only a few times. This chain joins TRBV4-3 and TRBJ2-7; D gene ambiguous. This CDR3 is built from 14 residues. V gave up 0 bases and J gave up 6 bases, with 12 bases separating them. Germline V gene sequence: CDR1 LGHNA, CDR2 YSLEER. The CDR3 nucleotides read TGCGCCAGCAGCCAAGATCTGGGCAGGCCCGAGCAGTACTTC. Its translation: CASSQDLGRPEQYF.

The chain employs TRBV7-2 and TRBJ1-2; D is undetermined. The CDR3 is made up of 14 amino acids. Per the germline V gene, CDR1 is SGHTA and CDR2 is FQGNSA. Trimming stripped 1 base from V and 4 bases from J, with 10 bases between. In DNA form, the CDR3 reads TGTGCCAGCAGCTTAGATTTAGGCACCTATGGCTACACCTTC. Residues: CASSLDLGTYGYTF.

There are many counts of this clonotype. The chain uses TRBV28 and TRBJ2-5; D could derive from TRBD1 or TRBD2 (7 bases each). The CDR3 runs to 15 residues. Per germline, CDR1 MDHEN and CDR2 SYDVKM. V lost 3 bases to trimming and J lost 2 bases, with 13 bases between them. Here the CDR3 reads CASSLTGRGQETQYF. DNA for the CDR3: TGTGCCAGCAGTTTGACAGGGCGGGGGCAAGAGACCCAGTACTTC.

With respect to this clonotype: The junction does not match germline at one end; this may be a read error. The CDR3 bases are TGTGCTAGCAGCGCCTCGACAGGGACCGGGGAGCTGTTTTTT. It codes for CASSASTGTGELFF. The chain links TRBV7-7 to TRBJ2-2; 7 nucleotides agree with TRBD1. This CDR3 region has 14 residues. Germline V gene lookup returns CDR1 SSHAT and CDR2 FNYEAQ (reference sequence).

This clonotype was seen more than once but under ten times. This sequence joins TRBV9 and TRBJ2-5; a weak D match, TRBD1 (6 bases). The CDR3 has 17 amino acids. The V gene's germline CDR1 is SGDLS and CDR2 YYNGEE. Trimming stripped 4 bases from V and 5 bases from J, with 24 bases between. As DNA, the CDR3 is TGTGCCAGCAGCTCCCACGAGGGGACACCCTATGAGGAGACCCAGTACTTC. Translated: CASSSHEGTPYEETQYF.

The rearrangement links TRBV3-1 to TRBJ2-5; a possible D gene is TRBD2 (6 bases). The DNA end favors TRBJ2-1, so the J call may be wrong. This CDR3 is built from 15 residues. CDR1 is LGHDT and CDR2 is YNNKEL in the germline V gene (reference sequence). The CDR3 here is CASSPWGGTYNEQFF. CDR3 bases: TGTGCCAGCAGCCCTTGGGGCGGGACGTACAATGAGCAGTTCTTC.

Ten or more counts support this clonotype. The rearrangement joins TRBV29-1 to TRBJ1-2, with no clear D. Germline V gene sequence: CDR1 SQVTM, CDR2 ANQGSEA. The CDR3 is 13 residues long. V gave up 5 bases and J gave up 0 bases, with 10 bases separating them. Here the CDR3 DNA reads TGCAGCGTTCGGGTACACCCTAACTATGGCTACACCTTC. Translating gives CSVRVHPNYGYTF.

This sequence joins TRBV4-3 and TRBJ2-2; 7 bases agree with TRBD2. CDR1 is LGHNA and CDR2 is YSLEER in the germline V gene. This CDR3 region has 14 residues. The trim removed 3 bases at V and 7 bases at J, leaving 5 bases unmatched. The DNA for the CDR3 is TGCGCCAGCAGCCAGTACCCTAGCGGCGGGGAGCTGTTTTTT. The encoded protein is CASSQYPSGGELFF.

This clonotype appeared a few times. The chain recombines TRBV14 with TRBJ2-1; D remains ambiguous. Trimming took 3 bases from V and 0 from J, leaving 12 bases between them. The CDR3 length is 16 residues. Germline V gene lookup returns CDR1 SGHDN and CDR2 FVKESK. CDR3 in amino acids: CASSHTPTLSYNEQFF. The CDR3 nucleotides are TGTGCCAGCAGCCATACGCCGACACTCTCCTACAATGAGCAGTTCTTC.